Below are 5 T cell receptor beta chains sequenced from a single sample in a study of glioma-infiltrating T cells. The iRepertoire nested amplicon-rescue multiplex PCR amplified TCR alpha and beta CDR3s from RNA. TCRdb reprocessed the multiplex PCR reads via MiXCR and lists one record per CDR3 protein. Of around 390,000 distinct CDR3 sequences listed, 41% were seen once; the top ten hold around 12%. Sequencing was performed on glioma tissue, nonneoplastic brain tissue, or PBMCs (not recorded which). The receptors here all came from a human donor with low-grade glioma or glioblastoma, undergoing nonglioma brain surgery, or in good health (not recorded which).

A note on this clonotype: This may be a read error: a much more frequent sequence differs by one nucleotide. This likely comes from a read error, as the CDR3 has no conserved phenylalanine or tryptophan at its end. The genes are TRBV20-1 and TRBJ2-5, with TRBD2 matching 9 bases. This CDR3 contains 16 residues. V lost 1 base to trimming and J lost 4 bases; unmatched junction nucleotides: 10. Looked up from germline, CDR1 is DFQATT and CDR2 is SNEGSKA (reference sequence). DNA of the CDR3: TGCAGTGCTAGAGTCCCTGGCGGGAGGGTCGGAGAGACCCAGTACTTG. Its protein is CSARVPGGRVGETQYL.

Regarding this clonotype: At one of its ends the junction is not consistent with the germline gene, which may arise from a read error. As DNA, the CDR3 is TGTGCCAGCAGCCAAGATATGGGACAGGGTTATAGCAATCAGCCCCAGAATTTT. Translating it yields CASSQDMGQGYSNQPQNF. J is TRBJ1-5 and V is TRBV4-2; 9 bases are a match to TRBD1. This CDR3 has 18 amino acids. CDR1 and CDR2 (germline): LGHNA, YNFKEQ.

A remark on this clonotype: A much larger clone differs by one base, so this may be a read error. The DNA of the CDR3 is TGCAGTGCTAGAGATCCGGGCAGCAGAACCTACGAGCAGTACTTC. Encoded protein: CSARDPGSRTYEQYF. The rearrangement links TRBV20-1 to TRBJ2-7; D gene uncertain. CDR1 is DFQATT and CDR2 is SNEGSKA in the germline V gene (reference sequence). V lost 0 bases to trimming and J lost 2 bases, with 14 bases between them. This CDR3 is built from 15 residues.

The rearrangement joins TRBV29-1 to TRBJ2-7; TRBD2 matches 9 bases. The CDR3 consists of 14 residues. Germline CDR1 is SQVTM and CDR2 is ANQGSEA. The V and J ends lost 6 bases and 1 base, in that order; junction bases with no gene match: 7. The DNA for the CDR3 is TGCAGCGTCATTAGCGGGAGTAGATCCTACGAGCAGTACTTC. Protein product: CSVISGSRSYEQYF.

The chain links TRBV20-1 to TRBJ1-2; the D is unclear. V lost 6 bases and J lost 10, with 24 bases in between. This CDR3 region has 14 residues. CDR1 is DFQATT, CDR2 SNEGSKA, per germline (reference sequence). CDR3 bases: TGCAGTGCCTCTATACCGGGCCGGGCCAGCGCCTACACCTTC. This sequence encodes CSASIPGRASAYTF.